This T cell receptor beta chain came from a study of blood T cell repertoires in COVID-19. As for the study in general: The analysed material was cDNA or gDNA that came from T cells, B-cell-depleted T cells, or PBMCs.

This clone was found a few times. Germline loops: CDR1 LGHDT, CDR2 YNNKEL (reference sequence). The CDR3 is 15 residues long. The V gene end was trimmed by 0 bases and the J gene end by 7 bases; junction bases not matched to a gene: 6. Original handling: Amplification of reference gene primers was used by the study to estimate nucleated cell counts. Assay: immunoSEQ multiplex PCR; the TCRdb copy retains only in-frame clones and omits some. V and J calls plus clone size are reproduced from that table; the DNA served to infer D and trimming. The sample shows 200,000 to 300,000 clones, nearly 85% of them seen only once.

This chain connects TRBV3-1 (or the pseudogene TRBV3-2) to TRBJ2-1, with TRBD2 identical over 7 bases. The specimen was peripheral blood. The receptor was derived from a human donor in a cohort sampled during active COVID-19. The CDR3 DNA follows: TGTGCCAGCAGCCAAGAGGGGGGGTTCTTAAATGAGCAGTTCTTC. It codes for CASSQEGGFLNEQFF.